Listed below are T cell receptor beta chains from one sample, sequenced in a study of post-analysis software for immune sequencing data. TCRdb reprocessed the PCR reads with MiXCR, giving one entry per CDR3 protein. The data hold 350,000 to 450,000 distinct CDR3 sequences, with 30% to 45% observed a single time. Sequenced sample: blood. The receptor source for this set is a girl aged 5 to 17 with multiple sclerosis. Each CDR3 is given with its conserved first and last residue. Fields, in order: D gene, clone size, V gene, J gene, CDR3 protein, CDR3 DNA. The D gene is left open where the match is weak. Rows give clone size only sometimes, using once, few, many, or a class for an expanded clone.

D gene: TRBD2
clone size: -
V gene: TRBV29-1
J gene: TRBJ2-7
CDR3 protein: CSVALAGNSEQYF
CDR3 DNA: TGCAGCGTCGCACTAGCGGGAAATAGCGAGCAGTACTTC

D gene: -
clone size: -
V gene: TRBV19
J gene: TRBJ1-5
CDR3 protein: CASSSPEASRYF
CDR3 DNA: TGTGCCAGTAGTTCCCCTGAGGCCTCGCGGTATTTT

D gene: -
clone size: -
V gene: TRBV20-1
J gene: TRBJ1-5
CDR3 protein: CSARKQGLFDSNQPQHF
CDR3 DNA: TGCAGTGCTAGAAAGCAGGGCCTATTTGATAGCAATCAGCCCCAGCATTTT

D gene: TRBD1
clone size: -
V gene: TRBV6-5
J gene: TRBJ1-1
CDR3 protein: CASLRGTGGTEAFF
CDR3 DNA: TGTGCCAGCCTCCGAGGGACAGGGGGCACTGAAGCTTTCTTT

D gene: TRBD1
clone size: few
V gene: TRBV7-2
J gene: TRBJ1-5
CDR3 protein: CASSSGTGVGQPQHF
CDR3 DNA: TGTGCCAGCAGCTCCGGGACAGGGGTGGGTCAGCCCCAGCATTTT

D gene: TRBD1
clone size: few
V gene: TRBV3-1
J gene: TRBJ2-4
CDR3 protein: CASSHGTAYDLVAKNIQYF
CDR3 DNA: TGTGCCAGCAGCCATGGGACAGCCTACGATCTAGTAGCCAAAAACATTCAGTACTTC

D gene: -
clone size: few
V gene: TRBV3-1
J gene: TRBJ2-5
CDR3 protein: CASSPEGGRAETQYF
CDR3 DNA: TGTGCCAGCAGCCCAGAGGGGGGCCGGGCAGAGACCCAGTACTTC

D gene: TRBD1
clone size: -
V gene: TRBV20-1
J gene: TRBJ1-1
CDR3 protein: CSARVRQGITEAFF
CDR3 DNA: TGCAGTGCTAGAGTACGACAGGGTATAACTGAAGCTTTCTTT

D gene: -
clone size: few
V gene: TRBV7-6
J gene: TRBJ2-5
CDR3 protein: CASSLAPVGGQNPRGQYF
CDR3 DNA: TGTGCCAGCAGCTTAGCGCCGGTCGGAGGACAAAACCCACGAGGGCAGTACTTC

D gene: -
clone size: -
V gene: TRBV7-9
J gene: TRBJ2-3
CDR3 protein: CARAGARTDTQYF
CDR3 DNA: TGTGCCCGGGCGGGGGCCCGCACAGATACGCAGTATTTT

D gene: TRBD1
clone size: -
V gene: TRBV9
J gene: TRBJ1-2
CDR3 protein: CASSTGEANYGYTF
CDR3 DNA: TGTGCCAGCAGTACAGGGGAGGCTAACTATGGCTACACCTTC

D gene: TRBD1
clone size: few
V gene: TRBV5-5
J gene: TRBJ1-5
CDR3 protein: CASSPHRGINQPQHF
CDR3 DNA: TGTGCCAGCAGTCCGCACAGGGGCATTAATCAGCCCCAGCATTTT

D gene: TRBD1
clone size: few
V gene: TRBV20-1
J gene: TRBJ2-1
CDR3 protein: CRGDRGNEQFF
CDR3 DNA: TGCAGAGGGGACAGGGGCAATGAGCAGTTCTTC

D gene: -
clone size: -
V gene: TRBV10-3
J gene: TRBJ1-1
CDR3 protein: CAISEGSWREAFF
CDR3 DNA: TGTGCCATCAGTGAGGGCAGCTGGAGGGAAGCTTTCTTT

D gene: -
clone size: few
V gene: TRBV5-6
J gene: TRBJ2-7
CDR3 protein: CASSLRARAPLRGYEQYF
CDR3 DNA: TGTGCCAGCAGCTTGCGGGCCAGGGCCCCTCTAAGAGGATACGAGCAGTACTTC

D gene: -
clone size: few
V gene: TRBV20-1
J gene: TRBJ2-4
CDR3 protein: CSASGLAKNIQYF
CDR3 DNA: TGCAGTGCTAGCGGGTTGGCCAAAAACATTCAGTACTTC

D gene: -
clone size: -
V gene: TRBV18
J gene: TRBJ2-3
CDR3 protein: CASSSRASVTDTQYF
CDR3 DNA: TGTGCCAGCTCATCACGGGCTTCTGTCACAGATACGCAGTATTTT